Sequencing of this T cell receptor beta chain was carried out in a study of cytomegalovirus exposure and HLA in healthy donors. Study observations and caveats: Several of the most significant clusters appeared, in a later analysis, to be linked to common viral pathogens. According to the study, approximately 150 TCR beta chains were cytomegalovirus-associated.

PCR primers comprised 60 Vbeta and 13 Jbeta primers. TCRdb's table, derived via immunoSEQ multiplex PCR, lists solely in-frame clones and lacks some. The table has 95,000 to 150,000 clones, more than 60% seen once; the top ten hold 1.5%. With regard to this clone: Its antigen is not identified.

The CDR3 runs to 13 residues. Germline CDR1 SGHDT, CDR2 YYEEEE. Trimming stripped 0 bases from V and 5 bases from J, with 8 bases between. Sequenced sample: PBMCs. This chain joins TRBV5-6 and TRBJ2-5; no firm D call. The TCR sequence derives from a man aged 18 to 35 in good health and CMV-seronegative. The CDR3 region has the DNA TGTGCCAGCAGCTTGGCCAGAGCGGAGACCCAGTACTTC. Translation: CASSLARAETQYF.